This passage covers 25 T cell receptor beta chains from one sample sequenced in a study of CD8 T cells in Susac syndrome. When the RNA was reverse transcribed, random hexamers were used with an input of roughly 0.45 to 1 ug. A single record per CDR3 protein comes from TCRdb applying MiXCR to the immunoSEQ multiplex PCR reads. This table holds approximately 140,000 distinct CDR3 sequences, roughly 80% found once. The sample taken for sequencing was CD8+ T cells from PBMCs. Source of these receptors: a human donor with multiple sclerosis.

V is TRBV27 and J is TRBJ2-1; 9 bases are a match to TRBD1. From germline, CDR1 is MNHEY and CDR2 SMNVEV (reference sequence). This CDR3 region has 14 residues. The V and J ends lost 4 bases and 6 bases, in that order; junction bases with no gene match: 4. The CDR3 reads CASSWDRAGNEQFF. The CDR3, as DNA: TGTGCCAGCAGTTGGGACAGGGCTGGCAATGAGCAGTTCTTC.

CDR3 in amino acids: CASSLVESNEQFF. The CDR3 DNA reads as TGTGCCAGCAGCTTGGTGGAGAGTAATGAGCAGTTCTTC. The gene calls are TRBV5-4 and TRBJ2-1; D call uncertain. The CDR3 spans 13 residues. CDR1 is SGHNT, CDR2 YYREEE, per germline (reference sequence). Trimming removed 0 bases from V and 7 bases from J, with 8 bases in between.

A single count supports this clonotype. V is TRBV12-3 or TRBV12-4 and J is TRBJ2-1, with 7 bases that match TRBD1. Trimming took 1 base from V and 8 from J; bases not matched to a gene: 2. The CDR3 runs to 13 residues. This chain's CDR3 is CASSLDRGDEQFF. In DNA form, the CDR3 reads TGTGCCAGCAGTTTAGACAGGGGCGATGAGCAGTTCTTC.

The rearrangement joins TRBV19 to TRBJ2-1; the D gene is possibly TRBD2 (6 bases). Germline V gene data show CDR1 as LNHDA and CDR2 as SQIVND (reference sequence). The CDR3 length is 15 residues. Trimming left V 6 bases short and J 9 bases short, with 21 bases between. The CDR3 sequence: CASRTDGTAVGEQFF. CDR3 nucleotides: TGTGCCAGTAGAACCGATGGGACTGCCGTTGGTGAGCAGTTCTTC.

This rearrangement joins TRBV19 to TRBJ2-2; tentative D call: TRBD2 (5 bases). Looked up from germline, CDR1 is LNHDA and CDR2 is SQIVND (reference sequence). Trimming took 7 bases from V and 4 from J, leaving 13 bases between them. This CDR3 has 14 amino acids. The CDR3 loop reads CASNRLTFTGELFF. The CDR3 DNA reads TGTGCCAGTAATCGACTAACCTTCACCGGGGAGCTGTTTTTT.

V usage is TRBV28 and J usage is TRBJ2-1; tentatively, D is TRBD2 (6 bases). V was shortened by 6 bases and J by 7 bases, with 13 bases between the two germline ends. This CDR3 comprises 13 residues. Per the germline V gene, CDR1 is MDHEN and CDR2 is SYDVKM. The CDR3 reads CASSLGLKNEQFF. The DNA of the CDR3 is TGTGCCAGCAGCCTGGGACTCAAAAATGAGCAGTTCTTC.

This rearrangement joins TRBV19 to TRBJ1-5; D may be TRBD1 (5 bases). The V gene lost 9 bases and the J gene lost 6 bases, with 24 bases spanning the gap. This CDR3 spans 16 amino acids. CDR1 LNHDA and CDR2 SQIVND come from the germline V gene (reference sequence). The CDR3 loop reads CASNPGGVPTIQPQHF. CDR3 in DNA: TGTGCCAGCAACCCTGGGGGGGTACCTACGATTCAGCCCCAGCATTTT.

The V gene is TRBV7-9, the J gene TRBJ2-1; D gene unclear. This CDR3 contains 14 residues. V was shortened by 6 bases and J by 6 bases, with 15 bases between the two germline ends. CDR1 and CDR2 (germline): SEHNR, FQNEAQ (reference sequence). The CDR3 DNA is TGTGCCAGCAGTGATGCCGGTCGCGGCAATGAGCAGTTCTTC. Protein product: CASSDAGRGNEQFF.

This clonotype showed up just once. V is TRBV27 and J is TRBJ2-1; D is uncertain. Germline CDR1 is MNHEY and CDR2 is SMNVEV (reference sequence). The CDR3 contains 13 residues. V gave up 5 bases and J gave up 12 bases, with 17 bases separating them. The CDR3 nucleotides are TGTGCCAGCAGTACACTCCCCTGGGATCGGCAGTTCTTC. Encoded protein: CASSTLPWDRQFF.

Comment on this clonotype: At one end the junction does not follow the germline gene, possibly because of a read error. The chain employs TRBV13 and TRBJ1-1; the D is unclear. The CDR3 spans 18 residues. The germline CDR1 and CDR2 sequences are PRHDT and FYEKMQ (reference sequence). This chain's CDR3 is CASSLPEEFQNGELEVFF. In DNA, the CDR3 is TGTGCCAGCAGCTTACCGGAAGAGTTTCAAAACGGGGAGCTTGAAGTTTTCTTT.

This chain uses TRBV12-3 or TRBV12-4 with TRBJ1-1; D is unclear. The CDR3 has 14 residues. V was clipped by 2 bases and J by 4 bases, with 11 bases between them. CDR3 in amino acids: CASSLSMAGTEAFF. Written as DNA, the CDR3 is TGTGCCAGCAGTTTATCTATGGCGGGCACTGAAGCTTTCTTT.

This clonotype came up once. The CDR3 reads CASSLRQGYYEQYF. The CDR3 region has the DNA TGTGCCAGCAGCCTAAGACAGGGATACTACGAGCAGTACTTC. This sequence joins TRBV12-3 or TRBV12-4 and TRBJ2-7, with 7 bases aligning to TRBD1. The length of the CDR3 is 14 residues. Unmatched junction bases numbered 8, after V lost 6 bases and J lost 3 bases.

V and J are TRBV25-1 and TRBJ1-2; possible D gene TRBD1, 5 bases. Looked up from germline, CDR1 is MGHDK and CDR2 is SYGVNS. This CDR3 has 14 residues. The V end lost 0 bases, the J end lost 7 bases, and 12 bases lay between the germline ends. Here the CDR3 reads CASSEYNGGGGYTF. In nucleotides, the CDR3 is TGTGCCAGCAGTGAATATAATGGGGGTGGTGGCTACACCTTC.

CDR3 sequence (DNA): TGTGCCAGTAAACACGGAGGGACAGGGGCCAATCAGCCCCAGCATTTT. As protein: CASKHGGTGANQPQHF. The chain has TRBV19 and TRBJ1-5, with TRBD1 matching 10 bases. Germline V gene data show CDR1 as LNHDA and CDR2 as SQIVND (reference sequence). The V segment lost 7 bases and the J segment 3 bases; nucleotides outside the gene matches: 9. This CDR3 comprises 16 residues.

The genes are TRBV29-1 and TRBJ1-3; no clear D. CDR1 SQVTM and CDR2 ANQGSEA come from the germline V gene. V was pared by 3 bases and J by 0 bases, with 12 bases between. This CDR3 has 15 amino acids. The CDR3 loop is CSVETGRSSGNTIYF. As DNA, the CDR3 is TGCAGCGTTGAGACCGGACGGTCCTCTGGAAACACCATATATTTT.

V usage is TRBV10-3 and J usage is TRBJ2-2; 8 bases line up with TRBD1. The germline gives CDR1 ENHRY, CDR2 SYGVKD. V lost 8 bases, J lost 5 bases, and 4 bases stayed unmatched. CDR3 length equals 13 residues. The CDR3 loop reads CAIHRGNTGELFF. The CDR3 nucleotides read TGTGCCATCCACAGGGGGAATACCGGGGAGCTGTTTTTT.

The CDR3 loop is CASSIGSGAPSYNEQFF. CDR3 bases: TGTGCCAGTAGTATAGGGAGCGGGGCACCCTCCTACAATGAGCAGTTCTTC. The chain uses TRBV19 and TRBJ2-1, with 7 bases lining up with TRBD2. Germline V gene data show CDR1 as LNHDA and CDR2 as SQIVND (reference sequence). The length of the CDR3 is 17 residues. V trimming: 1 base; J trimming: 0 bases; junction bases outside the gene matches: 6.

A few counts support this clonotype. The V and J genes are TRBV27 and TRBJ2-7; 10 bases align to TRBD1. Germline V gene data show CDR1 as MNHEY and CDR2 as SMNVEV (reference sequence). V dropped 3 bases and J dropped 7; count of bases not matched to a gene: 6. The CDR3 is 14 amino acids. CDR3 bases: TGTGCCAGCAGTTTCTGGACAGGGGGGTATGAGCAGTACTTC. It translates to CASSFWTGGYEQYF.

The sample holds a few counts of this clonotype. The rearrangement joins TRBV27 to TRBJ2-1; D is ambiguous. The CDR3 is 13 residues long. V was cut by 0 bases and J by 9 bases, with 9 bases left in between. The V gene's germline CDR1 is MNHEY and CDR2 SMNVEV (reference sequence). In DNA form, the CDR3 reads TGTGCCAGCAGTTTATCGACGGCCTCTGAGCAGTTCTTC. Translation: CASSLSTASEQFF.

The rearrangement uses TRBV27 and TRBJ2-3, with TRBD2 identical over 9 bases. V lost 7 bases, J lost 4 bases, and 9 bases stayed unmatched. Germline lookup yields CDR1 MNHEY and CDR2 SMNVEV (reference sequence). This CDR3 contains 15 residues. The CDR3, as DNA: TGTGCCAGCATGCGGGGCGGGAGGGCCCCAGATACGCAGTATTTT. Its translation is CASMRGGRAPDTQYF.

CDR3 region: CASSPRTGGYEQYV. The CDR3 bases are TGTGCCAGCAGTCCACGGACAGGGGGCTACGAGCAGTACGTC. This chain uses TRBV27 with TRBJ2-7; 10 bases align to TRBD1. This CDR3 spans 14 amino acids. Germline loops: CDR1 MNHEY, CDR2 SMNVEV (reference sequence). The J segment lost 3 bases and the V segment lost 5 bases, leaving 4 bases of the junction unmatched.

This clonotype showed up just a few times. The genes are TRBV4-1 and TRBJ2-3; D remains unclear. V was trimmed by 1 base and J by 3 bases, leaving 14 bases between them. CDR1 is MGHRA and CDR2 is YSYEKL in the germline V gene. The CDR3 loop spans 16 amino acids. The CDR3: CASSQVLRIRTDTQYF. The DNA of the CDR3 is TGCGCCAGCAGCCAAGTACTTAGGATCCGAACAGATACGCAGTATTTT.

CDR3 nucleotide sequence: TGTGCCACCAGCAGAGATTCGGGGCAGGGATCTGGCTACACCTTC. The encoded protein is CATSRDSGQGSGYTF. V usage is TRBV15 and J usage is TRBJ1-2, with D maybe TRBD1 (5 bases). The germline V and J ends were trimmed by 0 bases and 7 bases, with 15 bases remaining between them. The CDR3 spans 15 residues. CDR1 is LNHNV, CDR2 YYDKDF, per germline (reference sequence).

V gene TRBV7-2 combines with J gene TRBJ1-2; TRBD1 is a possible D gene (5 bases). The CDR3 is made up of 15 amino acids. The germline V gene encodes CDR1 SGHTA and CDR2 FQGNSA. The V end was cut by 1 base, the J end by 7 bases, with 16 bases between. In DNA form, the CDR3 reads TGTGCCAGCAGCTTAGGATGGGCAGGGTTTGTTGGCTACACCTTC. Translating it yields CASSLGWAGFVGYTF.

The chain links TRBV15 to TRBJ1-2, with no clear D. The CDR3 totals 14 residues. Trimming took off 3 bases at V and 4 bases at J, with 12 bases between the two ends. CDR1 is LNHNV and CDR2 is YYDKDF in the germline V gene (reference sequence). This CDR3 reads CATSSRSSSYGYTF. The CDR3, as DNA: TGTGCCACCAGCAGCCGGTCGTCCAGCTATGGCTACACCTTC.